This note documents a single TCR beta chain sequence. What it binds is unknown. Sequencing of the DNA from cultured CD4+ T cells was carried out with the Oncomine TCR Beta short-read assay. From CD4+ T cells that had been cultured, genomic DNA was extracted. TCRdb re-derived calls from the PCR reads in MiXCR, one entry per CDR3 protein. The sample includes over 7,000 distinct CDR3 sequences, more than 35% of them seen just once. The sample belongs to a study of vaccination and CD4 T cells after COVID-19. Study details: Researchers treated cells with overlapping spike peptides taken from SARS-CoV-2, HCoV-NL63, HCoV-OC43 and HCoV-229E. As a positive control, some control cultures were given a CEFX pool, while others were given an HIV-1 Nef pool or no peptide.

The treatment: approximately 11-day PBMC culture with coronavirus spike peptide pools or control peptides (ViraFEST assay). Pre-COVID-19 pandemic sampling (2011-2018) yielded the unexposed donor's CD4+ T cells. Sequencing was done on a sample of CD4+ T cells from blood, cultured in vitro. The TCR sequence derives from a human donor in good health.

The CDR3 protein is CASSLVMAGAYGNQPQHF. CDR3 nucleotides: TGTGCCAGCAGCTTAGTAATGGCGGGGGCCTATGGCAATCAGCCCCAGCATTTT. The chain links TRBV7-9 to TRBJ1-5, with D possibly TRBD1 on 6 matching bases. Trimming left V 1 base short and J 2 bases short, with 18 bases between. This CDR3 is 18 amino acids long. The germline CDR1 and CDR2 sequences are SEHNR and FQNEAQ (reference sequence).